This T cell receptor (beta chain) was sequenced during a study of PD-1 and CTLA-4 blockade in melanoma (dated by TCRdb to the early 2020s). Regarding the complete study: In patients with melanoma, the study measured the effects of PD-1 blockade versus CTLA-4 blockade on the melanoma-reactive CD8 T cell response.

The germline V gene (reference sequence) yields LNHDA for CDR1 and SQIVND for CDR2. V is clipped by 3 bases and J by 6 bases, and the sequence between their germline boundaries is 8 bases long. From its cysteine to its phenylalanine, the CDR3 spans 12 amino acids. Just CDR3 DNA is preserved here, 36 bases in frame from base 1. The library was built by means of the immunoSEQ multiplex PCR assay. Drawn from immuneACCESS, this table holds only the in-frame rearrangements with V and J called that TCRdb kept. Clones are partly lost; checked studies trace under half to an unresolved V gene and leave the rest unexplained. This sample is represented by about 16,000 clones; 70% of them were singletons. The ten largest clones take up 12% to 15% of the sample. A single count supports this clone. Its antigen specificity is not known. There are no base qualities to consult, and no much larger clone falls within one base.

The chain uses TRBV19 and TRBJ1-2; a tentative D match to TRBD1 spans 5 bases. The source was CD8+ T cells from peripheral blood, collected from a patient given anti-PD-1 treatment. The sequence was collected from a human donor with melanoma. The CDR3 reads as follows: CASSIGGDGYTF. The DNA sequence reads TGTGCCAGTAGTATTGGAGGGGATGGCTACACCTTC.